What follows are 8 T cell receptor beta chains derived from one specimen sequenced in a study of tumor and adjacent non-tumor tissue in lung cancer. No cell sorting was done before RNA was extracted from the tissue. The library came from three nested PCR rounds adapted from ARM-PCR protocols. TCRdb analysed the multiplex PCR reads with MiXCR anew, one entry per CDR3 protein. This sample has around 200,000 distinct CDR3 sequences, with over 55% found just once. The sequencing sample was made of lung tumor tissue. These receptors all stem from a man aged 55 to 70 with non-small cell lung cancer.

The chain has TRBV11-2 and TRBJ2-1; D gene uncertain. The germline CDR1 and CDR2 sequences are SGHAT and FQNNGV. Trimming removed 4 bases from V and 5 bases from J, with 12 bases in between. The CDR3 length is 14 residues. CDR3 in DNA: TGTGCCAGCAGCTCCGGCGGTAATCACAATGAGCAGTTCTTC. Its translation is CASSSGGNHNEQFF.

As regards this clonotype: As the CDR3 is not closed by the conserved phenylalanine or tryptophan, this likely results from a read error. The chain joins TRBV6-1 to TRBJ1-1; D unclear. V lost 5 bases and J 1 base, leaving 8 bases between the germline ends. CDR1 and CDR2 (germline): MNHNS, SASEGT. The CDR3 is 13 residues long. In nucleotides, the CDR3 is TGTGCCAGCAGTCCAGGCAGGAACACTGAAGCTTTCTAT. This codes for CASSPGRNTEAFY.

This clonotype was seen a few times. The junction differs from germline at one of its ends, possibly a read error. The V call is TRBV20-1, the J call TRBJ2-7, with 9 bases lining up with TRBD2. This CDR3 has 14 amino acids. Germline V gene lookup returns CDR1 DFQATT and CDR2 SNEGSKA (reference sequence). This CDR3 is CSARDTAGGREQYF. The CDR3 DNA reads as TGCAGCGCTAGAGATACAGCGGGGGGACGCGAGCAGTACTTC.

This clonotype showed up just a few times. Being one base from a much bigger clone, this may be a read error. The CDR3 coding sequence is TGTGTCAGCAGCCAGCCGGGACTAGGGGAAGATACGCAGTATTTT. Protein product: CVSSQPGLGEDTQYF. This chain connects TRBV4-2 to TRBJ2-3, with 8 bases identical to TRBD2. Per the germline V gene, CDR1 is LGHNA and CDR2 is YNFKEQ. This CDR3 region has 15 residues.

As regards this clonotype: This CDR3 fails to terminate in the conserved phenylalanine or tryptophan, so it likely reflects a read error. This chain uses TRBV10-1 with TRBJ2-1; D unresolved. The CDR3 consists of 15 residues. CDR1 is WNHNN and CDR2 is SYGVQD in the germline V gene (reference sequence). The CDR3 loop is CDSSENPDSYNEQFL. CDR3 nucleotides: TGCGACAGCAGTGAAAATCCTGATTCCTACAATGAGCAGTTCCTC.

Comment on this clonotype: Compared with germline, one end of the junction differs, possibly owing to a read error. The CDR3 loop reads CTSSDRTWNYAYTF. CDR3 DNA: TGTACCAGCAGCGACCGGACATGGAACTATGCCTACACCTTC. This rearrangement joins TRBV11-3 to TRBJ1-2; D may be TRBD1 (5 bases). Germline assignment: CDR1 SGHNT and CDR2 YENEEA. The CDR3 covers 14 residues.

Comments on this clonotype: A read error may explain this, as a much larger clone is one base away. This rearrangement joins TRBV5-4 to TRBJ1-2; TRBD1 aligns across 8 bases. Per germline, CDR1 SGHNT and CDR2 YYREEE (reference sequence). The CDR3 spans 15 residues. This chain's CDR3 is CVSSLPRTGFRGYTF. DNA of the CDR3: TGTGTCAGCAGCTTGCCCCGGACAGGGTTTCGGGGCTACACCTTC.

J is TRBJ2-3 and V is TRBV11-2, with D possibly being TRBD2 (6 bases). The germline V gene encodes CDR1 SGHAT and CDR2 FQNNGV. The length of the CDR3 is 15 residues. Trimming cost V 1 base and J 7 bases, with 15 bases left between them. Written as DNA, the CDR3 is TGTGCCAGCAGCTTAGGGATAGGAGGGCCAAATACGCAGTATTTT. Its protein is CASSLGIGGPNTQYF.